This TCR beta chain emerged from a study of blood T cell repertoires in COVID-19. For the study at large: In each case, the material was cDNA or gDNA derived from T cells, B-cell-depleted T cells, or PBMCs.

The CDR3 runs 13 residues. Germline-derived CDR1 and CDR2 are MNHEY and SVGAGI. V trimming: 0 bases; J trimming: 5 bases; junction bases outside the gene matches: 0. Clones were read by immunoSEQ multiplex PCR, and TCRdb kept only the in-frame ones, dropping some. Of some 150,000 clones listed, approximately 80% were seen once; the top ten hold roughly 8%. Sequencing used peripheral blood. This TCR was recovered from a human donor with acute or convalescent COVID-19. The donor label of this sample is uncertain. The J gene is TRBJ2-5, the V gene TRBV6-5, with TRBD2 identical over 7 bases. The CDR3 DNA is TGTGCCAGCAGTTACTCGGGGGGGGAGACCCAGTACTTC. Amino acids: CASSYSGGETQYF.